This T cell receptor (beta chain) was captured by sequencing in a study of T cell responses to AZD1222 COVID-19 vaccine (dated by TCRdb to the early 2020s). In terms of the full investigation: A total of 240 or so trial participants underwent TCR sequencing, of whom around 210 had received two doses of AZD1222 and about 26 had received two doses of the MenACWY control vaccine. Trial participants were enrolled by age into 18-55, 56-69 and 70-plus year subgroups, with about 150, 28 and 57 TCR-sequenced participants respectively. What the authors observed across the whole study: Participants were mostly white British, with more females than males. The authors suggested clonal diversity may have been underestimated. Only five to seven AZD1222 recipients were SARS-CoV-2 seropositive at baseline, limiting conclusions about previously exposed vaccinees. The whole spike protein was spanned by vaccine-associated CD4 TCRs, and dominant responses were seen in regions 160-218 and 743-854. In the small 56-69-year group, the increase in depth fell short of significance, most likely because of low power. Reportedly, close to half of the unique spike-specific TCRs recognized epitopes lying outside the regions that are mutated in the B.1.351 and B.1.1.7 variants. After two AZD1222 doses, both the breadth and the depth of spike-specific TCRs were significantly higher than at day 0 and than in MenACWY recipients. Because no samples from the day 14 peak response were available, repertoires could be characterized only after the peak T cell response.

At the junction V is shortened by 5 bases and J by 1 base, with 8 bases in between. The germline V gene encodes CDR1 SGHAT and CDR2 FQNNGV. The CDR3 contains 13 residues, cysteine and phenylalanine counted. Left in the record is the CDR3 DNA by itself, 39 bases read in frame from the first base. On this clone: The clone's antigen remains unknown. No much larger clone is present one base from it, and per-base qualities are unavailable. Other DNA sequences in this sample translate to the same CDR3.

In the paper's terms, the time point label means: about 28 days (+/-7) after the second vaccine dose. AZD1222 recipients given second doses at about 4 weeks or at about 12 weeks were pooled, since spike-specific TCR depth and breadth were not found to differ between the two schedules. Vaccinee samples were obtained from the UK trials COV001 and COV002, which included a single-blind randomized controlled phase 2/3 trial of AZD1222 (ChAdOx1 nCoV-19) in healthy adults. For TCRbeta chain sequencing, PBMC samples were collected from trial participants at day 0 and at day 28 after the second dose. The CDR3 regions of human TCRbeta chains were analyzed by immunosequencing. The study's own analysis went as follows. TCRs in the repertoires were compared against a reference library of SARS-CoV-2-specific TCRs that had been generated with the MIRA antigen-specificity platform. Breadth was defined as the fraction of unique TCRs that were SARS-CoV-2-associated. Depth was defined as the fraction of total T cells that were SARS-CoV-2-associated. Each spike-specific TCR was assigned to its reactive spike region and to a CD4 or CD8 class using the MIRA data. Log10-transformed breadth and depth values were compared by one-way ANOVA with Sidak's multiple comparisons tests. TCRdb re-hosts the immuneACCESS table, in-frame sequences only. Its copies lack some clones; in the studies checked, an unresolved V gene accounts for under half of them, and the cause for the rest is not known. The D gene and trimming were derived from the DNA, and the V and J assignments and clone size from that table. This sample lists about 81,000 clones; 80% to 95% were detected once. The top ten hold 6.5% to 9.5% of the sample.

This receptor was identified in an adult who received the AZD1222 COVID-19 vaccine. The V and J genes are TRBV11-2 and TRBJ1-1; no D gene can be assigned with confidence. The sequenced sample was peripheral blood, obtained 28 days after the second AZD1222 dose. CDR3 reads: CASSLTENTEAFF. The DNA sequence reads TGTGCCAGCAGCCTCACCGAGAACACTGAAGCTTTCTTT.